This T cell receptor (beta chain) was sequenced in a study of tumor-infiltrating lymphocytes in glioblastoma multiforme. The study's findings and limits: Functional subtype sorting of these T cells was not performed.

Looked up from germline, CDR1 is ENHRY and CDR2 is SYGVKD. This CDR3 comprises 14 residues. TCR beta libraries were built from RNA through three nested multiplex PCR rounds using modified ARM-PCR. No unique molecular identifiers were described for these TCRB libraries. TCRdb re-called the multiplex PCR reads with MiXCR, one entry per CDR3 protein. Of roughly 13,000 distinct CDR3 sequences listed, 64% are singletons. This clonotype was seen once. Its specificity is not known. Mismatch with germline at one junction end may stem from a read error. This receptor was identified in a male donor with glioblastoma. The genes are TRBV10-3 and TRBJ1-1; D gene ambiguous. The sample taken for sequencing was brain tumor tissue. CDR3 bases: TGTGCCGTCAGTCAACAAGCCACGGATACTGAAGCTTTCTTT. Translation: CAVSQQATDTEAFF.